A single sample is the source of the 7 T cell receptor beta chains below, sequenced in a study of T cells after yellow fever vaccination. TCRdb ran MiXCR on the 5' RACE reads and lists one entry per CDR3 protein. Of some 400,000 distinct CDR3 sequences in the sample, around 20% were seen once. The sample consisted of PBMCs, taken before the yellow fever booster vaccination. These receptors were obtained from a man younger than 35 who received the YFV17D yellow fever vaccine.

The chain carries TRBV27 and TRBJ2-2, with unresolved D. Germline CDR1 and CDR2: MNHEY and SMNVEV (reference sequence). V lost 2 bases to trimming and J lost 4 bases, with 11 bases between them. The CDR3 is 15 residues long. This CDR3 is CASSLDYGSTGELFF. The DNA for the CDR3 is TGTGCCAGCAGTTTAGATTACGGCAGCACCGGGGAGCTGTTTTTT.

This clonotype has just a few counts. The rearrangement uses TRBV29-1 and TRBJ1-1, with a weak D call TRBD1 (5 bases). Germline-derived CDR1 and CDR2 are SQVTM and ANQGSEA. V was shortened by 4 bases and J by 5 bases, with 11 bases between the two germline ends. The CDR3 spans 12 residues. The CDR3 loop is CSVVTGTTEAFF. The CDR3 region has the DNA TGCAGCGTTGTAACGGGGACGACTGAAGCTTTCTTT.

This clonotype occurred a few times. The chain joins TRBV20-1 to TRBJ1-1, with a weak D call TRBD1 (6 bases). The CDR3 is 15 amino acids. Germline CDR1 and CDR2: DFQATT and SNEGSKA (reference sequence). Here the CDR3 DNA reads TGCAGGCCAGTAAGGGGGGCCCTGACGAACACTGAAGCTTTCTTT. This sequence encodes CRPVRGALTNTEAFF.

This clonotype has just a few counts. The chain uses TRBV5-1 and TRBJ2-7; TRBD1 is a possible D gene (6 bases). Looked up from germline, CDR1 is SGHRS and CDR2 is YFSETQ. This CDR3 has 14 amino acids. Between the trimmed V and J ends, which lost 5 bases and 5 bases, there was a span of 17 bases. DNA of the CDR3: TGCGCCAGCAGTTACAGGGCCTCTCGGGACGAGCAGTACTTC. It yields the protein CASSYRASRDEQYF.

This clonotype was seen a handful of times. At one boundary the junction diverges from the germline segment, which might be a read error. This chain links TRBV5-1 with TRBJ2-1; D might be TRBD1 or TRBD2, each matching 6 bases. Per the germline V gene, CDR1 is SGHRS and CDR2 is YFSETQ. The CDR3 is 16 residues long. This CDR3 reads CASRLDGGARYDEQFF. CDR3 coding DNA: TGCGCCAGCAGGTTGGACGGGGGCGCAAGGTATGATGAGCAGTTCTTC.

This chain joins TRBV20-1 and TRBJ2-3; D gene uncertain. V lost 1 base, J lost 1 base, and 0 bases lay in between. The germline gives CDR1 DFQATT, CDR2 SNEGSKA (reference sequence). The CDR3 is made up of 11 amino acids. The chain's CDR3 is CSARGTDTQYF. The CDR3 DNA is TGCAGTGCTAGAGGCACAGATACGCAGTATTTT.

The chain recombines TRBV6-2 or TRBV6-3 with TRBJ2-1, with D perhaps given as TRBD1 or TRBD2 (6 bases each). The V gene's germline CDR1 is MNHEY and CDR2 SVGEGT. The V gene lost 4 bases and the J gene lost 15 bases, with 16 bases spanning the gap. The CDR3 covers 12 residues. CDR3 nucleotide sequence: TGTGCCAGCAGTTCTCCTAGGGGGGTGTGGTTCTTC. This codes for CASSSPRGVWFF.